The 3 T cell receptor beta chains given below trace back to one sample, sequenced in a study of blood T cell repertoires in COVID-19. Assay: immunoSEQ multiplex PCR; the TCRdb copy retains only in-frame clones and omits some. The repertoire holds around 94,000 clones, with approximately 86% as singletons. Sequences were obtained from peripheral blood. Receptor source: a man in his forties or fifties with active or convalescent COVID-19.

As concerns this clone: Germline and junction disagree at one end, which may indicate a read error. This chain joins TRBV2 and TRBJ2-5, with 14 bases matching TRBD2. Germline CDR1 and CDR2: SNHLY and FYNNEI. The CDR3 totals 16 residues. CDR3 DNA: TGTGCCAGCAGCGCTCAGACTAGCGGGGGGGCAGAGCCCCAGTACTTC. Its translation is CASSAQTSGGAEPQYF.

The genes are TRBV27 and TRBJ1-5; 8 bases are shared with TRBD1. CDR1 is MNHEY, CDR2 SMNVEV, per germline (reference sequence). There are 17 residues in the CDR3. V lost 4 bases to trimming and J lost 3 bases; unmatched junction nucleotides: 11. The CDR3 loop reads CASSYGRDRPFNQPQHF. As DNA, the CDR3 is TGTGCCAGCAGTTACGGCCGGGACAGGCCCTTCAATCAGCCCCAGCATTTT.

This clone was seen just once. This chain links TRBV11-2 with TRBJ2-3, with a weak D call TRBD2 (6 bases). Germline loops: CDR1 SGHAT, CDR2 FQNNGV. The V end was cut by 5 bases, the J end by 0 bases, with 15 bases between. The CDR3 totals 16 residues. CDR3 sequence: CASSAGRSLSTDTQYF. CDR3 bases: TGTGCCAGCAGCGCGGGACGGTCCCTAAGCACAGATACGCAGTATTTT.